Described below is a single T cell receptor (beta chain) sequence and its context. This record comes from a study of blood T cell repertoires in COVID-19. Study summary: Specimens from acute and convalescent COVID-19 originated in the United States, Italy and Spain. PBMCs, B-cell-depleted T cells, or T cells provided the cDNA or gDNA that made up the material.

Germline V gene sequence: CDR1 SGHAT, CDR2 FQNNGV. Trimming stripped 1 base from V and 4 bases from J, with 7 bases between. The CDR3 is 13 amino acids. Original processing notes: Amplification with reference gene primers provided the estimates of nucleated cell counts. TCRdb's copy holds only in-frame clones and misses some; the assay was immunoSEQ multiplex PCR. Clone size and the V and J calls come from that table; the DNA yielded D and trimming. The sample records about 98,000 clones, 84% being singletons. The source is a human donor in a cohort sampled during active COVID-19. V usage is TRBV11-2 and J usage is TRBJ1-2; D gene ambiguous. Sequenced: peripheral blood. CDR3 bases: TGTGCCAGCAGCTTAGGCAGATTCTATGGCTACACCTTC. This encodes CASSLGRFYGYTF.